This TCR beta chain was sequenced in a study of blood T cells in healthy people across ages. Overall study results and limits: Per million T cells, TCR beta diversity dropped roughly linearly as age increased. The long-lived group displayed more naive CD4+ cells, plus higher diversity, than the aged donors did.

Drawn from each donor were approximately 9.5 milliliters of peripheral blood. Using a J-beta primer mix together with a sample-barcoded 5' primer, a second PCR was run for roughly 6 to 11 cycles. MiXCR was run by TCRdb on the 5' RACE reads, yielding one entry per CDR3 protein. The sample holds approximately 730,000 distinct CDR3 sequences, roughly 44% seen once. The V and J ends lost 7 bases and 4 bases respectively, with 19 bases between them. Per germline, CDR1 MDHEN and CDR2 SYDVKM. The CDR3 consists of 15 residues. This clonotype was found a few times. Its antigen is still unknown. The TCR sequence derives from an older woman in good health. This chain connects TRBV28 to TRBJ1-2; tentative D call: TRBD1 (5 bases). Sequencing was performed on blood. CDR3 DNA sequence: TGTGCCAGCACCCTGACAGCACTTTTAGGCTATGGCTACACCTTC. This translates into CASTLTALLGYGYTF.